The source of this T cell receptor beta chain is a study of Graves' ophthalmopathy and Graves' hyperthyroidism. Whole-study context: There was a collection of peripheral blood at initial diagnosis, before any treatment.

In donors with ophthalmopathy, activity was moderate-to-severe, with CAS ≥3, NOSPECS ≥4 and duration under 3 months. Enrollment excluded any patients with other autoimmune diseases, uncontrolled infections, pregnancy or lactation. Out of about 9.6 ml of fresh peripheral blood, PBMCs were obtained. This clonotype has at least ten counts. The V gene lost 4 bases and the J gene lost 3 bases, with 15 bases spanning the gap. Germline CDR1 SEHNR, CDR2 FQNEAQ (reference sequence). The CDR3 loop spans 16 amino acids. RNA transcripts were the source from which TCR beta CDR3 regions were amplified. The library came from an HTBI-primed first-round RT-PCR and a second-round multiplex PCR. Each CDR3 protein is one row after TCRdb ran MiXCR on the multiplex PCR reads. The sample lists about 400,000 distinct CDR3 sequences; around 19% were seen once.

The sequencing sample was made of peripheral blood. The receptor's source is a woman aged 18 to 35 with Graves' ophthalmopathy. The rearrangement joins TRBV7-9 to TRBJ2-2, with a tentative D call TRBD2 (6 bases). The CDR3 DNA sequence: TGTGCCAGCAGCTCCCCCCGCGGAGGGTACACCGGGGAGCTGTTTTTT. Its translation: CASSSPRGGYTGELFF.